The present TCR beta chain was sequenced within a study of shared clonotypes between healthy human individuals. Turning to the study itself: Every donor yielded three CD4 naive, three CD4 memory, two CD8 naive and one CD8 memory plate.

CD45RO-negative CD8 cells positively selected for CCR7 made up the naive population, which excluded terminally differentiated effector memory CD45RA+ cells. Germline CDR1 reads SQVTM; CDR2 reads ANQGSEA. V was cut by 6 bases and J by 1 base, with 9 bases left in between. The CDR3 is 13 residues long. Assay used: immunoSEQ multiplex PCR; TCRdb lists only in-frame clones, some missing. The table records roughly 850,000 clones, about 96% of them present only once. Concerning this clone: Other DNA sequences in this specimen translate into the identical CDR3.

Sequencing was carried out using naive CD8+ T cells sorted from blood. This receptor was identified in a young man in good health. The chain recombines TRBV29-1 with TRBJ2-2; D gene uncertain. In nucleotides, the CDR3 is TGCAGCGTCGAACGGCAGAACACCGGGGAGCTGTTTTTT. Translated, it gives CSVERQNTGELFF.